The clone carrying this TCR beta chain was counted once. After extraction with the RNeasy kit, about 0.5 to 1 ug of the RNA was reverse transcribed using random hexamers. immunoSEQ multiplex PCR amplified TCR beta CDR3 across 54 Vbeta, 13 Jbeta. TCRdb re-called the immunoSEQ multiplex PCR reads with MiXCR, one entry per CDR3 protein. In the table there are 150,000 or so distinct CDR3 sequences, 90% to 95% of which are singletons. The data derive from a study of CD8 T cells in Susac syndrome. TCR beta sequencing covered blood CD8+ and CD4+ T cells. It was healthy donors who served as the controls, matched for age and sex. The authors negatively isolated CD8+ and CD4+ T cells and FACS-enriched TEMRA cells. Germline V gene data show CDR1 as DFQATT and CDR2 as SNEGSKA (reference sequence). This CDR3 is 15 amino acids long. V was shortened by 2 bases and J by 4 bases, with 17 bases between the two germline ends.

The TCR comes from a human donor in good health. This sequence joins TRBV20-1 and TRBJ1-1, with D perhaps matching TRBD1 (5 bases). What was sequenced was CD4+ T cells from PBMCs. CDR3 bases: TGCAGTGCTAGACCCCTTCAGGGTCGGGGCACTGAAGCTTTCTTT. Its protein is CSARPLQGRGTEAFF.